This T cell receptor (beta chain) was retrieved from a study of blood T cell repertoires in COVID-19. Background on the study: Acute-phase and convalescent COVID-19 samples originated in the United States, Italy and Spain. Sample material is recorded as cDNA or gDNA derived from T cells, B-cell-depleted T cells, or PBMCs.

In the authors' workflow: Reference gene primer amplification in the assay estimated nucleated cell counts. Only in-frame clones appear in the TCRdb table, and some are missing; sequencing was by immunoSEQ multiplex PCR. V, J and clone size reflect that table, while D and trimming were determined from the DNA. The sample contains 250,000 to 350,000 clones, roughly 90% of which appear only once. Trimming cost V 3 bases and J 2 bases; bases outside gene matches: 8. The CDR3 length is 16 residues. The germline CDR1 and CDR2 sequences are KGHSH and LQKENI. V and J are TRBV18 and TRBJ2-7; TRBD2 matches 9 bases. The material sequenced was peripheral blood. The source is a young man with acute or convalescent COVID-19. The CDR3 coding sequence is TGTGCCAGCTCACCCGAAGGACTAGCGCGTACCTACGAGCAGTACTTC. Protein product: CASSPEGLARTYEQYF.